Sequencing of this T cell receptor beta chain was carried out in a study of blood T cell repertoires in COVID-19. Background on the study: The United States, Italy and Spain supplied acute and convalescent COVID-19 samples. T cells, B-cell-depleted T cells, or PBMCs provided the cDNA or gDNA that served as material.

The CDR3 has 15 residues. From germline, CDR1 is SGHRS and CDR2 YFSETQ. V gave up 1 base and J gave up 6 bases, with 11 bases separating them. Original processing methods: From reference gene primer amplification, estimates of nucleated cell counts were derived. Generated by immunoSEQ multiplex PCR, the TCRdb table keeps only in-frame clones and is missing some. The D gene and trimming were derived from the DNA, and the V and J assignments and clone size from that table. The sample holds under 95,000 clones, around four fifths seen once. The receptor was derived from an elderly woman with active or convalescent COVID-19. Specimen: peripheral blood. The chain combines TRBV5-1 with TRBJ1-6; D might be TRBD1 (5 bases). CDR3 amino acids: CASSLRGRTNSPLHF. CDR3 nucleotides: TGCGCCAGCAGCTTGAGGGGCAGGACTAATTCACCCCTCCACTTT.